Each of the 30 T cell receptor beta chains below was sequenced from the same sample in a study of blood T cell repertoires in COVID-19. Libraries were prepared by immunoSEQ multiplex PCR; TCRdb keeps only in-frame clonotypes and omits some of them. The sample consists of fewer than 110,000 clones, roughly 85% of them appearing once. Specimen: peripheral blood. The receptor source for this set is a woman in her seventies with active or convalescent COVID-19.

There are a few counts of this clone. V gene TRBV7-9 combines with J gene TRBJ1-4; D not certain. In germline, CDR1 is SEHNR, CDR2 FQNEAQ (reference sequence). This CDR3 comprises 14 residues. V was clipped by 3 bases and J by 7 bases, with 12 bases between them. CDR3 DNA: TGTGCCAGCAGCTTGCCGGTAAATCGTGAAAAACTGTTTTTT. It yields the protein CASSLPVNREKLFF.

The CDR3 nucleotides read TGTGCCAGCAGCTGGGGGGGAAACACAGATACGCAGTATTTT. Residues: CASSWGGNTDTQYF. The J gene is TRBJ2-3, the V gene TRBV7-2, with 7 nucleotides matching TRBD2. The junction had 3 bases not matched to a gene; V was cut back by 4 bases and J by 2 bases. This CDR3 contains 14 residues. Per germline, CDR1 SGHTA and CDR2 FQGNSA. Full variable domain (missing parts from reference TRBV7-2 and TRBJ2-3): GAGVSQSPSNKVTEKGKDVELRCDPISGHTALYWYRQSLGQGLEFLIYFQGNSAPDKSGLPSDRFSAERTGGSVSTLTIQRTQQEDSAVYLCASSWGGNTDTQYFGPGTRLTVL.

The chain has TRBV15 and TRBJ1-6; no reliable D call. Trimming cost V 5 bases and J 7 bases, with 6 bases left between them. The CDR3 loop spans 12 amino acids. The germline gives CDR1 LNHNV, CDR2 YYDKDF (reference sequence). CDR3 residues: CATSPVNSPLHF. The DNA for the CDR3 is TGTGCCACCAGCCCCGTCAATTCACCCCTCCACTTT.

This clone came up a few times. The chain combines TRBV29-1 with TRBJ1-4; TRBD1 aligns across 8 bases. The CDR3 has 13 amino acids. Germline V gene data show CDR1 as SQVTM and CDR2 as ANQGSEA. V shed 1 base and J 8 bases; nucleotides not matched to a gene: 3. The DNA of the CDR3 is TGCAGCGTTGAAGCAGGGGGCGACGAAAAACTGTTTTTT. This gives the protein CSVEAGGDEKLFF. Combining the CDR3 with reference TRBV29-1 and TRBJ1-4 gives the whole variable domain SAVISQKPSRDICQRGTSLTIQCQVDSQVTMMFWYRQQPGQSLTLIATANQGSEATYESGFVIDKFPISRPNLTFSTLTVSNMSPEDSSIYLCSVEAGGDEKLFFGSGTQLSVL.

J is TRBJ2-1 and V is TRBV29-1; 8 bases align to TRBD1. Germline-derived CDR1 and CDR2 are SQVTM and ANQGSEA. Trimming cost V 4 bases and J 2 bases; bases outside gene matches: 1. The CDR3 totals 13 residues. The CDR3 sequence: CSVGRGPYNEQFF. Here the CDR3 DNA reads TGCAGCGTTGGCAGGGGGCCCTACAATGAGCAGTTCTTC.

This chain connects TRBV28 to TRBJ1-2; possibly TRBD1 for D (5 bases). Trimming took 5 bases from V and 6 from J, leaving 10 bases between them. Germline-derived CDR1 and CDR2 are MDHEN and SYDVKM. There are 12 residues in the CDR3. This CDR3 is CASSLETDGYTF. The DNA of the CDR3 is TGTGCCAGCAGTCTCGAGACAGATGGCTACACCTTC.

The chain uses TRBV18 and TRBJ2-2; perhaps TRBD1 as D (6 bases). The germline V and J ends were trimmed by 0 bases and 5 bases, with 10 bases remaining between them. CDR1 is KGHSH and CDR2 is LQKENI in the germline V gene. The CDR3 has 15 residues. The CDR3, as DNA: TGTGCCAGCTCACCACCGCGGACAGCGACCGGGGAGCTGTTTTTT. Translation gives CASSPPRTATGELFF.

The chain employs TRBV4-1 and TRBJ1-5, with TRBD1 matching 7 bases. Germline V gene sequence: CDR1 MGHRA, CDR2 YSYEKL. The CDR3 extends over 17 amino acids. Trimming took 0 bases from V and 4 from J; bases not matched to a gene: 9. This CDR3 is CASSQDPRTGSNQPQHF. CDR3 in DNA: TGCGCCAGCAGCCAAGACCCTAGGACAGGATCGAATCAGCCCCAGCATTTT.

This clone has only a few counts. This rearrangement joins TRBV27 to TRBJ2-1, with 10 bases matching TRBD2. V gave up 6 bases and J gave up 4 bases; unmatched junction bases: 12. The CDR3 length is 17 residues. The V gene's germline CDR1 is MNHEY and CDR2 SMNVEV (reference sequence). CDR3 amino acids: CASSGGPGLAYYNEQFF. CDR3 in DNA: TGTGCCAGCAGCGGTGGGCCGGGACTAGCGTATTACAATGAGCAGTTCTTC.

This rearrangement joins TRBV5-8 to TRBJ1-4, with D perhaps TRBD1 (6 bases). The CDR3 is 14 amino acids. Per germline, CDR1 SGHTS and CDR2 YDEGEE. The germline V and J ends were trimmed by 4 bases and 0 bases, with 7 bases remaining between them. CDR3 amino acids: CASSRTATNEKLFF. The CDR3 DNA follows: TGTGCCAGCAGCCGGACAGCAACTAATGAAAAACTGTTTTTT.

Written as DNA, the CDR3 is TGTGCCAGTCTTATGAGGACTCCCCGAGGGGAAAAACTGTTTTTT. The encoded protein is CASLMRTPRGEKLFF. The J gene is TRBJ1-4, the V gene TRBV28, with D hard to call. The ends were cut back, 9 bases at V and 8 bases at J, with 22 bases in the middle. Germline V gene sequence: CDR1 MDHEN, CDR2 SYDVKM. The CDR3 contains 15 residues.

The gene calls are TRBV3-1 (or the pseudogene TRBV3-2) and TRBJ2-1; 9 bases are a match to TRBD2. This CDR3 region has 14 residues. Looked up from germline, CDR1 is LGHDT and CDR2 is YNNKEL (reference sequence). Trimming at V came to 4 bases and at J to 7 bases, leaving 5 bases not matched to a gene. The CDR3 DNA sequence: TGTGCCAGCAGCCGGTCTGCGGGGGGGAATGAGCAGTTCTTC. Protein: CASSRSAGGNEQFF.

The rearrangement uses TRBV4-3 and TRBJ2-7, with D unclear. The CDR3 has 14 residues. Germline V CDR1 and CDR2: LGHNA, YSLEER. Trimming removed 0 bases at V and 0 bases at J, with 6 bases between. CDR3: CASSQEPGSYEQYF. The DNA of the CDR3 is TGCGCCAGCAGCCAAGAGCCGGGCTCCTACGAGCAGTACTTC.

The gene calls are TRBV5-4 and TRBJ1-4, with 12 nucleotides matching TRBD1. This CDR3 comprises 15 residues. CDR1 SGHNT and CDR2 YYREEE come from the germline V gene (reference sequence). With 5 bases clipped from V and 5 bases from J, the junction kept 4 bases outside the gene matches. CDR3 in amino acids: CASSSGQGANEKLFF. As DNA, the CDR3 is TGTGCCAGCAGTTCGGGACAGGGGGCGAATGAAAAACTGTTTTTT.

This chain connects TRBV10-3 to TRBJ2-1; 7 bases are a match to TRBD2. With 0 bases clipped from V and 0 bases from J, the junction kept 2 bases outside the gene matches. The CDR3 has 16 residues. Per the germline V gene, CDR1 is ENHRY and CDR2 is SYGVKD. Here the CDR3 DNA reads TGTGCCATCAGTGAGTCGCCGGGAGGCTCCTACAATGAGCAGTTCTTC. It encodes CAISESPGGSYNEQFF.

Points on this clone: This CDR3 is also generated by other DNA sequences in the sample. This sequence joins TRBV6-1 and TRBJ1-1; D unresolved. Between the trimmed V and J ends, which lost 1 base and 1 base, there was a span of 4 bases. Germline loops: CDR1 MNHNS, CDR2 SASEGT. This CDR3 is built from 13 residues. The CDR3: CASSEGRNTEAFF. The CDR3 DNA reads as TGTGCCAGCAGTGAAGGTCGGAACACTGAAGCTTTCTTT.

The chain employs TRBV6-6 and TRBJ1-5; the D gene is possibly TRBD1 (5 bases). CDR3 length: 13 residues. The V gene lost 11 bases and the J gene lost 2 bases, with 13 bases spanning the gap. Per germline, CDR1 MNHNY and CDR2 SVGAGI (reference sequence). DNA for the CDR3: TGTGCCTCCCGGGGGTTCCGCAATCAGCCCCAGCATTTT. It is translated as CASRGFRNQPQHF.

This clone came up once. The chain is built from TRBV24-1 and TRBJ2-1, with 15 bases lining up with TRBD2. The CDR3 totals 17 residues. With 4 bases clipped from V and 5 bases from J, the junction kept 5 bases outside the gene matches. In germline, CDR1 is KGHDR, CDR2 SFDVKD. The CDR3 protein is CATSDPGLAGGNNEQFF. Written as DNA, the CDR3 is TGTGCCACCAGTGACCCCGGACTAGCGGGGGGGAACAATGAGCAGTTCTTC.

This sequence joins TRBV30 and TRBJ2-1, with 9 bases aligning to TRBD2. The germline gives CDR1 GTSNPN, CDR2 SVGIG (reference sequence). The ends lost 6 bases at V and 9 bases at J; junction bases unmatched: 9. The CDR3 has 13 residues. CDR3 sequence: CACRRLAGFEQFF. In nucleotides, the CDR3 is TGTGCCTGCCGCCGGCTAGCGGGATTTGAGCAGTTCTTC.

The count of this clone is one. Here the CDR3 DNA reads TGTGCCAGCAGCCTCCTCGGGGGGGATGGCTACACCTTC. Protein sequence: CASSLLGGDGYTF. The chain couples TRBV12-3 or TRBV12-4 to TRBJ1-2, with a weak D call TRBD1 (5 bases). This CDR3 is built from 13 residues. Trimming shortened V by 6 bases and J by 6 bases, and 14 bases separated the two germline ends.

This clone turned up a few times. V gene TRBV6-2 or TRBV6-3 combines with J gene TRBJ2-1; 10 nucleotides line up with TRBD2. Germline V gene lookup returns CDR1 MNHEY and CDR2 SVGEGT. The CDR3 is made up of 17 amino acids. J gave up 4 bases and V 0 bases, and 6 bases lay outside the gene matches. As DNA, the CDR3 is TGTGCCAGCAGTTACTCGCCTAGCGGGGGCCTTTACAATGAGCAGTTCTTC. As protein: CASSYSPSGGLYNEQFF.

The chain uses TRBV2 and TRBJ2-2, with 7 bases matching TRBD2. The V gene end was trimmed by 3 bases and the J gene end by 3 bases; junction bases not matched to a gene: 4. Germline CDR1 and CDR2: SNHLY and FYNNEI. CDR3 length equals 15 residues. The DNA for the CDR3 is TGTGCCAGCAGTGAGGCGGGAGTGGACACCGGGGAGCTGTTTTTT. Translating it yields CASSEAGVDTGELFF.

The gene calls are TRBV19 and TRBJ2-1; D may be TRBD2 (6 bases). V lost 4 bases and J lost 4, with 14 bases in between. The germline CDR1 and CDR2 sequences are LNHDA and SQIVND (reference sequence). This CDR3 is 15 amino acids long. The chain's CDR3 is CASSTPGLQYNEQFF. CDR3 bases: TGTGCCAGTAGTACACCGGGACTTCAGTACAATGAGCAGTTCTTC.

CDR3 region: CASSIGLANTIYF. The CDR3 DNA is TGTGCCAGTAGTATTGGTCTTGCGAACACCATATATTTT. This chain joins TRBV19 and TRBJ1-3; no clear D gene. The CDR3 loop spans 13 amino acids. Germline CDR1 is LNHDA and CDR2 is SQIVND (reference sequence). V lost 3 bases and J 7 bases, leaving 10 bases between the germline ends. The full variable domain, in which reference TRBV19 and TRBJ1-3 provide the parts outside the CDR3, is DGGITQSPKYLFRKEGQNVTLSCEQNLNHDAMYWYRQDPGQGLRLIYYSQIVNDFQKGDIAEGYSVSREKKESFPLTVTSAQKNPTAFYLCASSIGLANTIYFGEGSWLTVV.

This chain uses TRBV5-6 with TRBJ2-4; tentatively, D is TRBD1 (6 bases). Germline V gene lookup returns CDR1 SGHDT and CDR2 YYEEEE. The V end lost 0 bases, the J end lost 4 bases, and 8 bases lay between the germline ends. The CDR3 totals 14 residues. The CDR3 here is CASSLVGQKNIQYF. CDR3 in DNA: TGTGCCAGCAGCTTGGTAGGACAGAAAAACATTCAGTACTTC.

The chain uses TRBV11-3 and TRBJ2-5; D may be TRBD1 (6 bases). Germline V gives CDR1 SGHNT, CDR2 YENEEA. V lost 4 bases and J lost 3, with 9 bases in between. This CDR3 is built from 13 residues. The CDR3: CASSSGTKETQYF. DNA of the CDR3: TGTGCCAGCAGCTCCGGGACAAAAGAGACCCAGTACTTC.

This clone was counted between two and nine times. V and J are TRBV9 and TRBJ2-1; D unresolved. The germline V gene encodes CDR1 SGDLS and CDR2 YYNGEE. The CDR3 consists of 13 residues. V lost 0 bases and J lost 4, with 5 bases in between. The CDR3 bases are TGTGCCAGCAGCGTAGCTCAGTACAATGAGCAGTTCTTC. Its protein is CASSVAQYNEQFF.

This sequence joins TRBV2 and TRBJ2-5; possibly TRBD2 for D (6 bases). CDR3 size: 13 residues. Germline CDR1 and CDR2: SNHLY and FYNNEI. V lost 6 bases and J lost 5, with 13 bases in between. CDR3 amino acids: CASRGGKGETQYF. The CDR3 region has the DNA TGTGCCAGCAGGGGGGGAAAGGGCGAGACCCAGTACTTC.

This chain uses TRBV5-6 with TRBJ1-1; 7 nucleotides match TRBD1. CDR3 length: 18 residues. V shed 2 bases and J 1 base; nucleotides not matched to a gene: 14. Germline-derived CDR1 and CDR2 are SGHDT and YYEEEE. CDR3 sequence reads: CASSLYRGNERSNTEAFF. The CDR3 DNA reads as TGTGCCAGCAGCTTATACAGGGGAAACGAACGATCGAACACTGAAGCTTTCTTT.

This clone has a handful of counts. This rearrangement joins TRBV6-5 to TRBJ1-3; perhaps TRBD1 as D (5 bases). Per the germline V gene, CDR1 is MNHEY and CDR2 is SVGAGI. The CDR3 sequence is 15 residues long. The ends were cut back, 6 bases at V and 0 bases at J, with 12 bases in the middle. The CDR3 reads CASRRTTRSGNTIYF. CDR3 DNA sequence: TGTGCCAGCAGACGGACAACCCGCTCTGGAAACACCATATATTTT.